The present entry profiles one TCR beta chain with its context. This entry belongs to a study of blood T cell repertoires in COVID-19. Looked up from germline, CDR1 is SGHNT and CDR2 is YYREEE (reference sequence). The ends were cut back, 0 bases at V and 2 bases at J, with 11 bases in the middle. This CDR3 region has 15 residues. Data came from immunoSEQ multiplex PCR; TCRdb stores just in-frame clones and leaves some out. The data hold about 190,000 clones, with roughly 81% observed a single time. J is TRBJ2-5 and V is TRBV5-4; weak D call: TRBD2 (5 bases). This TCR was recovered from a woman of 80 years or more with COVID-19, enrolled during active disease. The specimen was peripheral blood. The CDR3 reads CASSLAGVRQETQYF. In nucleotides, the CDR3 is TGTGCCAGCAGCTTGGCCGGGGTTCGACAAGAGACCCAGTACTTC.